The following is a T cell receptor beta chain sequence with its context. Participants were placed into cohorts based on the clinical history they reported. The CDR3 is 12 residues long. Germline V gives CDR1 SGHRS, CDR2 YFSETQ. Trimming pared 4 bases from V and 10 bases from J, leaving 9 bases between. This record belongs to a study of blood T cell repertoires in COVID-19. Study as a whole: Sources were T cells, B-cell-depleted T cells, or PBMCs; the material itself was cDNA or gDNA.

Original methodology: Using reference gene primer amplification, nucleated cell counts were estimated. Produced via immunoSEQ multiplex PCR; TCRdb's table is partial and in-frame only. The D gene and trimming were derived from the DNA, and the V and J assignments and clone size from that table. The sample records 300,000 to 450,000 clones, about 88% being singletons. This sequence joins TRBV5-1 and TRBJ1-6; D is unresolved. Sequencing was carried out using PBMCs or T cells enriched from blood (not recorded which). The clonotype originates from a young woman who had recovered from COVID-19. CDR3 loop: CASSLTGSPLHF. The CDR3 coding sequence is TGCGCCAGCAGCCTAACGGGGTCACCCCTCCACTTT. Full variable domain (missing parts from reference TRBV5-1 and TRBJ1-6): KAGVTQTPRYLIKTRGQQVTLSCSPISGHRSVSWYQQTPGQGLQFLFEYFSETQRNKGNFPGRFSGRQFSNSRSEMNVSTLELGDSALYLCASSLTGSPLHFGNGTRLTVT.